This paragraph reports one T cell receptor (beta chain). These data come from a study of OX40 agonist ivuxolimab in advanced cancers. Measured with immunoSEQ multiplex PCR; TCRdb has only the in-frame clones, and not every one. Of 100,000 or so clones in the sample, 90% were seen once. Germline V gene data show CDR1 as MGHRA and CDR2 as YSYEKL. V shed 0 bases and J shed 4 bases, with 10 bases lying between them. The CDR3 is 15 residues long. The clonotype originates from an adult with an advanced solid tumor such as melanoma, head and neck, liver or kidney cancer. The chain has TRBV4-1 and TRBJ1-5; D gene ambiguous. The material sequenced was CD4+ or CD8+ T cells sorted from blood, taken in a trial of the OX40 agonist ivuxolimab. The CDR3: CASSQEAGINQPQHF. CDR3 bases: TGCGCCAGCAGCCAAGAAGCGGGGATTAATCAGCCCCAGCATTTT.